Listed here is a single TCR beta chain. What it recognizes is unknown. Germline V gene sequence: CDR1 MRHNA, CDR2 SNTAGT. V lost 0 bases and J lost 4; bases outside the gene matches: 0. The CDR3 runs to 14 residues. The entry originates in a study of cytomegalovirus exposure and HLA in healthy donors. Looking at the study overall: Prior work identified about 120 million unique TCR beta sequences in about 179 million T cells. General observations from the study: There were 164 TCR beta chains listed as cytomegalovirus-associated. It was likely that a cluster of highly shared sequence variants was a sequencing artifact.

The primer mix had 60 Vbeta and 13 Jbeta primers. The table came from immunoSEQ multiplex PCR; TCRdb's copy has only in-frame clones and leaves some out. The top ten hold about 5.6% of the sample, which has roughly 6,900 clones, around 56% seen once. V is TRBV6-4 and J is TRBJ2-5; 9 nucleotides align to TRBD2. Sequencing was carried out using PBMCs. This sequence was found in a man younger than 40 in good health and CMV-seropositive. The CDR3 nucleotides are TGTGCCAGCAGTGACTCACTAGCGGGAGAGACCCAGTACTTC. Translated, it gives CASSDSLAGETQYF.